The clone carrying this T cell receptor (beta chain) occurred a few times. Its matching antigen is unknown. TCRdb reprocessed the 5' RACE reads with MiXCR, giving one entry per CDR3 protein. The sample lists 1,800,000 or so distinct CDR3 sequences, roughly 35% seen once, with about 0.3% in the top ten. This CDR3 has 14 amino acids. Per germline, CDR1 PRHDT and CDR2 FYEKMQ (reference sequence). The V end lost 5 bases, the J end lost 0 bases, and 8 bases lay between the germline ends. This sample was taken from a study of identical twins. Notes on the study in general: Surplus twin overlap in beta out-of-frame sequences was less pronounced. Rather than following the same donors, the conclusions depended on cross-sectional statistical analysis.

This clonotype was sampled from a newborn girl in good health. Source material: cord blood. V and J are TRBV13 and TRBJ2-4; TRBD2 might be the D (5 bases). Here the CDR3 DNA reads TGTGCCAGCAGCGCGACTATAGCCAAAAACATTCAGTACTTC. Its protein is CASSATIAKNIQYF.